This T cell receptor beta chain stems from a study of T cell repertoires in cytomegalovirus infection. Across the study: Matching HLA type and CMV infection were both indicated by public TCR beta signatures.

This clonotype has at least ten counts. TCRdb reprocessed the reads with MiXCR, giving one entry per CDR3 protein. The sample yields some 400,000 distinct CDR3 sequences, 15% to 20% seen once. The J segment lost 2 bases and the V segment lost 5 bases, leaving 8 bases of the junction unmatched. Germline values: CDR1 SGHTA, CDR2 FQGNSA. The CDR3 is made up of 16 amino acids. This sequence was found in a human donor in good health (CMV status not recorded). Some clones in this sample may be carry-over from other donors' samples. The genes are TRBV7-2 and TRBJ2-3; the match to TRBD2 covers 9 bases. Sequenced input: PBMCs. CDR3 DNA sequence: TGTGCCAGCAGCCCTCAGCGACTAGCGGACACAGATACGCAGTATTTT. Encoded protein: CASSPQRLADTDTQYF.